Below are 20 T cell receptor beta chains sequenced from a single sample in a study of vaccination and CD4 T cells after COVID-19. Researchers used the Oncomine TCR Beta short-read assay to sequence DNA from cultured CD4+ T cells. Each CDR3 protein is one row after TCRdb ran MiXCR on the PCR reads. The data contain around 3,500 distinct CDR3 sequences, 25% to 40% of them singletons. The sample's treatment: roughly ten-day PBMC culture with coronavirus spike peptide pools or control peptides (ViraFEST assay). No antigen is known for these receptors. The sample consisted of CD4+ T cells from blood, cultured in vitro. Receptors were obtained from a human donor who had recovered from COVID-19.

This clonotype was seen more than once but under ten times. The rearrangement uses TRBV30 and TRBJ1-5, with D perhaps matching TRBD1 (5 bases). Trimming removed 2 bases at V and 0 bases at J, with 8 bases between. Germline loops: CDR1 GTSNPN, CDR2 SVGIG (reference sequence). CDR3 length: 14 amino acids. The chain's CDR3 is CAWSKDNSNQPQHF. The CDR3 nucleotides are TGTGCCTGGAGTAAGGACAATAGCAATCAGCCCCAGCATTTT.

CDR3 sequence reads: CAISEKQARTGELFF. CDR3 bases: TGTGCCATCAGTGAGAAACAGGCGAGGACCGGGGAGCTGTTTTTT. The J gene is TRBJ2-2, the V gene TRBV10-3, with TRBD1 as a possible D gene (5 bases). The CDR3 has 15 amino acids. V was cut by 2 bases and J by 5 bases, with 12 bases left in between. The germline CDR1 and CDR2 sequences are ENHRY and SYGVKD.

The rearrangement joins TRBV30 to TRBJ1-1, with D maybe TRBD1 (5 bases). The CDR3 has 13 residues. Germline assignment: CDR1 GTSNPN and CDR2 SVGIG (reference sequence). V was trimmed by 0 bases and J by 3 bases, leaving 8 bases between them. The CDR3 is CAWSVLRDTEAFF. The DNA of the CDR3 is TGTGCCTGGAGTGTACTCAGGGACACTGAAGCTTTCTTT.

V is TRBV5-4 and J is TRBJ1-2; D is ambiguous. CDR1 SGHNT and CDR2 YYREEE come from the germline V gene (reference sequence). The CDR3 length is 13 residues. Trimming stripped 0 bases from V and 2 bases from J, with 5 bases between. CDR3 sequence (DNA): TGTGCCAGCAGCTTGGAACAGAACTATGGCTACACCTTC. This gives the protein CASSLEQNYGYTF.

V gene TRBV5-6 combines with J gene TRBJ2-5; 11 nucleotides agree with TRBD1. With 2 bases clipped from V and 4 bases from J, the junction kept 4 bases outside the gene matches. The CDR3 is made up of 15 amino acids. Germline CDR1 SGHDT, CDR2 YYEEEE. This CDR3 reads CASSFGQGATETQYF. In nucleotides, the CDR3 is TGTGCCAGCAGCTTTGGACAGGGGGCAACAGAGACCCAGTACTTC.

This clonotype was counted between two and nine times. This sequence joins TRBV20-1 and TRBJ2-7; a weak D match, TRBD2 (6 bases). The CDR3 consists of 16 residues. Germline-derived CDR1 and CDR2 are DFQATT and SNEGSKA (reference sequence). The V gene lost 2 bases and the J gene lost 6 bases, with 23 bases spanning the gap. In DNA, the CDR3 is TGCAGTGCTAGAAACCTTGATGGTAGCGGACGTGCCGAGCAGTACTTC. It is translated as CSARNLDGSGRAEQYF.

Written as DNA, the CDR3 is TGTGCCAGCAGTTTATCAGGGTATGGCTACACCTTC. Protein: CASSLSGYGYTF. The rearrangement uses TRBV28 and TRBJ1-2, with D possibly TRBD1 on 5 matching bases. The CDR3 is 12 amino acids. Trimming removed 1 base at V and 5 bases at J, with 5 bases between. Germline CDR1 reads MDHEN; CDR2 reads SYDVKM.

This clonotype is hyperexpanded within its sample. V gene TRBV10-3 combines with J gene TRBJ2-3; perhaps TRBD1 as D (6 bases). Germline CDR1 is ENHRY and CDR2 is SYGVKD. The CDR3 length is 13 residues. The germline V and J ends were trimmed by 9 bases and 0 bases, with 10 bases remaining between them. The CDR3 DNA sequence: TGTGCCATTAGGGACAAGAGCACAGATACGCAGTATTTT. As protein: CAIRDKSTDTQYF.

The chain joins TRBV5-4 to TRBJ2-5; tentatively, D is TRBD2 (6 bases). The length of the CDR3 is 13 residues. Trimming took off 4 bases at V and 5 bases at J, with 12 bases between the two ends. Germline V gene sequence: CDR1 SGHNT, CDR2 YYREEE (reference sequence). CDR3 nucleotide sequence: TGTGCCAGCAGCCCCCGAGCGGGCGAGACCCAGTACTTC. This translates into CASSPRAGETQYF.

This clonotype was counted once. This chain connects TRBV12-3 or TRBV12-4 to TRBJ2-5; 7 bases align to TRBD2. The V and J ends lost 1 base and 4 bases, in that order; junction bases with no gene match: 9. This CDR3 is built from 16 residues. The CDR3 protein is CASSLVGGGRGETQYF. In DNA form, the CDR3 reads TGTGCCAGCAGTTTAGTTGGCGGGGGTAGAGGAGAGACCCAGTACTTC.

There are a few counts of this clonotype. The V call is TRBV2, the J call TRBJ1-3; D is ambiguous. Germline CDR1 reads SNHLY; CDR2 reads FYNNEI. Between the trimmed V and J ends, which lost 7 bases and 0 bases, there was a span of 7 bases. This CDR3 comprises 13 residues. DNA for the CDR3: TGTGCCAGCATTTCGCCCTCTGGAAACACCATATATTTT. Amino acid sequence: CASISPSGNTIYF. The entire variable domain, with the rest obtained from reference TRBV2 and TRBJ1-3, is as follows: EPEVTQTPSHQVTQMGQEVILRCVPISNHLYFYWYRQILGQKVEFLVSFYNNEISEKSEIFDDQFSVERPDGSNFTLKIRSTKLEDSAMYFCASISPSGNTIYFGEGSWLTVV.

This clonotype is judged large (0.1 to 1%). DNA for the CDR3: TGTGCCAGTAGTATGAGTACCCTCCAGGGGCGTTTTTATGGCTACACCTTC. Its protein is CASSMSTLQGRFYGYTF. The chain combines TRBV19 with TRBJ1-2; maybe TRBD1 (6 bases). The CDR3 has 17 residues. Germline loops: CDR1 LNHDA, CDR2 SQIVND (reference sequence). Trimming left V 3 bases short and J 5 bases short, with 22 bases between.

This rearrangement joins TRBV7-2 to TRBJ1-3; D might be TRBD1 (5 bases). V lost 5 bases, J lost 7 bases, and 24 bases lay in between. The CDR3 runs 17 residues. The V gene's germline CDR1 is SGHTA and CDR2 FQGNSA. The CDR3, as DNA: TGTGCCAGCAGCCCTGGTCCGGGTCGGGGTGAGGGGAACACCATATATTTT. The encoded protein is CASSPGPGRGEGNTIYF.

CDR3 protein: CASSLGDRGGSPLHF. The CDR3 DNA follows: TGCGCCAGCAGCTTGGGGGACAGGGGAGGTTCACCCCTCCACTTT. This chain links TRBV5-1 with TRBJ1-6; 10 nucleotides agree with TRBD1. V lost 0 bases, J lost 9 bases, and 3 bases stayed unmatched. Germline V gene sequence: CDR1 SGHRS, CDR2 YFSETQ. There are 15 residues in the CDR3.

This chain joins TRBV30 and TRBJ2-5; TRBD2 agrees at 14 bases. This CDR3 is built from 16 residues. J was trimmed by 2 bases and V by 1 base; bases with no gene match: 3. Germline V gene lookup returns CDR1 GTSNPN and CDR2 SVGIG (reference sequence). This CDR3 is CAWSGGLAGAQETQYF. CDR3 nucleotides: TGTGCCTGGAGTGGGGGACTAGCGGGGGCACAAGAGACCCAGTACTTC.

This clonotype was recorded a few times. This sequence joins TRBV12-3 or TRBV12-4 and TRBJ2-1; D is possibly TRBD1 (6 bases). V was clipped by 6 bases and J by 2 bases, with 11 bases between them. This CDR3 is 14 amino acids long. CDR3 in DNA: TGTGCCAGCAGCACAGGGAACCCCTACAATGAGCAGTTCTTC. It codes for CASSTGNPYNEQFF.

This clonotype has more than one count but fewer than ten. The rearrangement uses TRBV12-3 or TRBV12-4 and TRBJ1-2; a weak D match, TRBD1 (5 bases). V was trimmed by 7 bases and J by 8 bases, leaving 14 bases between them. The CDR3 is 12 amino acids. The CDR3 protein is CASMPPGGGYTF. CDR3 DNA: TGTGCCAGCATGCCCCCCGGGGGGGGCTACACCTTC.

By its share, this clonotype is medium-sized. J is TRBJ1-3 and V is TRBV6-1, with D perhaps matching TRBD1 (5 bases). Trimming removed 4 bases at V and 3 bases at J, with 13 bases between. Germline CDR1 reads MNHNS; CDR2 reads SASEGT. This CDR3 has 15 amino acids. Here the CDR3 reads CASSGGREGGNTIYF. CDR3 nucleotides: TGTGCCAGCAGTGGGGGCAGGGAAGGTGGAAACACCATATATTTT.

V usage is TRBV10-3 and J usage is TRBJ1-1; D gene unclear. Trimming took off 7 bases at V and 8 bases at J, with 11 bases between the two ends. Germline V gene lookup returns CDR1 ENHRY and CDR2 SYGVKD. CDR3 length: 11 amino acids. The CDR3 DNA follows: TGTGCCATCATGTCGGCGGGGGAAGCTTTCTTT. Its protein is CAIMSAGEAFF.

The chain employs TRBV20-1 and TRBJ2-7; TRBD2 agrees at 13 bases. CDR3 length equals 14 residues. Germline trimming cut 0 bases from V and 9 bases from J; bases unmatched to any gene: 5. The germline V gene encodes CDR1 DFQATT and CDR2 SNEGSKA (reference sequence). CDR3 coding DNA: TGCAGTGCTAGAGACGGGACTAGCGGGGTCCCGCAGTACTTC. Protein sequence: CSARDGTSGVPQYF.